This T cell receptor (beta chain) was identified in a study of blood T cell repertoires in COVID-19. The CDR3 extends over 13 amino acids. Germline lookup yields CDR1 GTSNPN and CDR2 SVGIG (reference sequence). V lost 1 base and J 10 bases, leaving 14 bases between the germline ends. Clones were read by immunoSEQ multiplex PCR, and TCRdb kept only the in-frame ones, dropping some. This table has 200,000 to 300,000 clones, roughly 88% appearing once. This clonotype originated in a woman aged 40 to 50 who had been exposed to COVID-19. The V and J genes are TRBV30 and TRBJ2-1; D ambiguous. The specimen sequenced was PBMCs or T cells enriched from blood (not recorded which). The CDR3 region has the DNA TGTGCCTGGAGTGGGCTAGGCGGTTTGGAGCAGTTCTTC. Translation: CAWSGLGGLEQFF.